This is a list of T cell receptor beta chains from one sample in a study of cytomegalovirus exposure and HLA in healthy donors. TCRdb's table, derived via immunoSEQ multiplex PCR, lists solely in-frame clones and lacks some. The table includes about 61,000 clones, about 89% detected once. Sequencing was done on a sample of PBMCs. The source of these receptors is a man younger than 40 in good health and CMV-seropositive. Both conserved end residues are part of each CDR3. D genes are given only for firm matches. Expanded clones are given a class, and other clones once, few, many or no size at all.

size,D,V,J,DNA,CDR3
.,.,TRBV11-2,TRBJ2-1,TGTGCCAGCAGCTTAGTTCCCGGGGAGAAAAATGAGCAGTTCTTC,CASSLVPGEKNEQFF
.,TRBD2,TRBV5-4,TRBJ2-1,TGTGCCAGCTTAGGACTAGCGGGAGGACACCTCGACAATGAGCAGTTCTTC,CASLGLAGGHLDNEQFF
few,.,TRBV14,TRBJ1-1,TGTGCCAGCAGCCAAGATCGTCAGGCTTTCTTT,CASSQDRQAFF
few,.,TRBV10-2,TRBJ2-7,TGCGCCAGCAGTGAAGGAGCGAGATACGAGCAGTACTTC,CASSEGARYEQYF
.,TRBD2,TRBV7-9,TRBJ2-3,TGTGCCAGCAGCTCTCTTTCACTAGCGGGAGGGGTCACAGATACGCAGTATTTT,CASSSLSLAGGVTDTQYF
.,TRBD1,TRBV11-2,TRBJ1-2,TGTGCCAGCAGCGCACTGACAGGGATTGACGGCTACACCTTC,CASSALTGIDGYTF
.,TRBD1,TRBV7-9,TRBJ1-1,TGTGCCAGCAGCCCAAGGACAGGGATGATGAACACTGAAGCTTTCTTT,CASSPRTGMMNTEAFF
.,TRBD1,TRBV27,TRBJ2-7,TGTGCCAGCAGTTCCCGACAGGGCTCGACCGCCTGCGAGCAGTACTTC,CASSSRQGSTACEQYF
few,TRBD1,TRBV10-3,TRBJ1-1,TGTGCCATCAGTGAGTCAGGGGGCGCCGCTTTCTTT,CAISESGGAAFF
.,TRBD2,TRBV5-1,TRBJ2-1,TGCGCCAGCAGCTTGGAGATAGCGGGACTGCAGTTCTTC,CASSLEIAGLQFF
.,TRBD2,TRBV30,TRBJ2-7,TGTGCCTGGAGCCCACTAGCGGGACAGGTCGAGCAGTACTTC,CAWSPLAGQVEQYF
.,TRBD2,TRBV15,TRBJ2-4,TGTGCCACCAGCAGACTCTCCTCAAACATACTAGCGGGGTTAGCCAAAAACATTCAGTACTTC,CATSRLSSNILAGLAKNIQYF
few,.,TRBV7-2,TRBJ2-5,TGTGCCAGCAGCTTACGCAGGGGAGAGACCCAGTACTTC,CASSLRRGETQYF
.,TRBD2,TRBV19,TRBJ2-7,TGTGCCAGTAGTATAGGGGCCCTAGCGGGAGGGAACGAGCAGTACTTC,CASSIGALAGGNEQYF
.,.,TRBV6-4,TRBJ2-3,TGTGCCAGCAGTGATTACCCTCGCGGAACGCAGTATTTT,CASSDYPRGTQYF
.,.,TRBV28,TRBJ2-3,TGTGCCAGCAGTTTAAGTATGGTTAGAGATACGCAGTATTTT,CASSLSMVRDTQYF
.,.,TRBV7-6,TRBJ2-5,TGTGCCGCCCGACTAGGGGTGACCCAGTACTTC,CAARLGVTQYF
.,.,TRBV4-2,TRBJ1-5,TGTGCCAGCAGCCAAGTACAGGGCAATCAGCCCCAGCATTTT,CASSQVQGNQPQHF
.,.,TRBV7-9,TRBJ1-1,TGTGCCAGCAGCTTAGTGGGGGGGCTGAACACTGAAGCTTTCTTT,CASSLVGGLNTEAFF
.,TRBD1,TRBV28,TRBJ2-7,TGTGCCAGCAGTCCCTCCGGGACAGGTTCCTACGAGCAGTACTTC,CASSPSGTGSYEQYF
.,TRBD1,TRBV25-1,TRBJ2-5,TGTGCCAGCAGTGCCTCGACAGGGGGCCCTGAGACCCAGTACTTC,CASSASTGGPETQYF
.,.,TRBV5-1,TRBJ1-2,TGCGCCAGCAGCTTGGCTACAGGGTGGGAGAACTATGGCTACACCTTC,CASSLATGWENYGYTF
.,TRBD2,TRBV27,TRBJ2-7,TGTGCCAGCAGTCATGGGACTAGCGGCTCCTACGAGCAGTACTTC,CASSHGTSGSYEQYF
.,TRBD2,TRBV6-4,TRBJ2-2,TGTGCCAGCAGTGGCTTGACTAGCGGGAGATCCGGGGAGCTGTTTTTT,CASSGLTSGRSGELFF
.,.,TRBV11-3,TRBJ2-7,TGTGCCAGCAGCTTAGAAAGCGCCTCCTACGAGCAGTACTTC,CASSLESASYEQYF
.,TRBD2,TRBV30,TRBJ2-1,TGTGCCTGGGTTGATAGCGGGAGAGCCTACAATGAGCAGTTCTTC,CAWVDSGRAYNEQFF
.,TRBD2,TRBV19,TRBJ2-1,TGTGCCAGTATTTCTAGCGGGAGCTCCTACAATGAGCAGTTCTTC,CASISSGSSYNEQFF
.,.,TRBV4-1,TRBJ1-5,TGCGCCAGCAGCCAAGGGACAATAAATCAGCCCCAGCATTTT,CASSQGTINQPQHF
.,TRBD2,TRBV11-3,TRBJ2-2,TGTGCCAGCAGCGGTAACGGACTAGCGGGAGGGGCCGGGGAGCTGTTTTTT,CASSGNGLAGGAGELFF
.,.,TRBV11-3,TRBJ2-7,TGTGCCAGCAGCTTCGCTAGCGATTACGAGCAGTACTTC,CASSFASDYEQYF
once,.,TRBV19,TRBJ2-7,TGTGCCAGTAGTCAGCAGGCCAGCGAGCAGTACTTC,CASSQQASEQYF
.,.,TRBV5-1,TRBJ2-7,TGCGCCAGCAGCGATGACACCTACGAGCAGTACTTC,CASSDDTYEQYF
once,TRBD1,TRBV28,TRBJ1-5,TGTGCCAGCAGTTCCCCGACAGGGGGCTATCAGCCCCAGCATTTT,CASSSPTGGYQPQHF
.,.,TRBV28,TRBJ1-2,TGTGCCAGCAGTTCCTCCGAGACAGCTGGCTATGGCTACACCTTC,CASSSSETAGYGYTF
.,.,TRBV5-1,TRBJ2-5,TGCGCCAGCGGGGCAGAGAGAAAAGAGACCCAGTACTTC,CASGAERKETQYF
.,TRBD1,TRBV7-2,TRBJ1-1,TGTGCCAGCAGCTTAGCGACAGGGCCCATGAACACTGAAGCTTTCTTT,CASSLATGPMNTEAFF
.,TRBD1,TRBV29-1,TRBJ2-3,TGCAGCATAGGACAGGGACAAGATACGCAGTATTTT,CSIGQGQDTQYF
.,TRBD2,TRBV14,TRBJ2-2,TGTGCCAGCAGCCAAAGGAAACTAGCGGGAGTGAGCACCGGGGAGCTGTTTTTT,CASSQRKLAGVSTGELFF
.,.,TRBV11-2,TRBJ2-1,TGTGCCAGCAGCTCCTGGACACTCCCCTACAATGAGCAGTTCTTC,CASSSWTLPYNEQFF
.,TRBD1,TRBV7-3,TRBJ2-1,TGTGCCAGCAGCCAGCAGACAGGGCTGGGAAATGAGCAGTTCTTC,CASSQQTGLGNEQFF
.,.,TRBV5-1,TRBJ2-7,TGCGCCAGCAGCTTTGACAGCTCCTACGAGCAGTACTTC,CASSFDSSYEQYF